These 8 T cell receptor beta chains came from one sample sequenced in a study of tumor-infiltrating lymphocytes in primary liver carcinoma. Unsorted bulk tissue of about 18-34 mg yielded co-extracted RNA and DNA. Starting material of 500 to 600 ng total RNA yielded TCR beta cDNA via a constant-region primer. Libraries of TCR beta came from three nested multiplex PCR rounds with slightly modified ARM-PCR. The first two PCR rounds used TRBV1-TRBV30 primers with a Cbeta primer, nine to ten cycles each. MiXCR was run by TCRdb on the multiplex PCR reads, yielding one entry per CDR3 protein. The data show 20,000 to 25,000 distinct CDR3 sequences, under 75% seen once. Source material: liver tumor tissue from sampling region 1. Stated subset: tumor region T1, superior pole. These receptors all stem from a man aged 40-49 years with primary liver carcinoma and hepatitis B virus infection.

Remarks on this clonotype: Lacking the conserved final phenylalanine or tryptophan, this CDR3 likely reflects a read error. V and J are TRBV6-5 and TRBJ1-1; D possibly corresponds to TRBD1 (6 bases). The CDR3 covers 14 residues. CDR1 and CDR2 from the germline V gene are MNHEY and SVGAGI. CDR3 region: CASSYAGGRAEAFI. The CDR3 DNA sequence: TGCGCCAGCAGTTACGCTGGGGGGCGGGCTGAAGCTTTCATT.

Concerning this clonotype: A read error is possible here, since a much larger clone lies one base away. The chain links TRBV11-2 to TRBJ2-7; D perhaps matches TRBD2 (7 bases). The CDR3 totals 14 residues. Germline V CDR1 and CDR2: SGHAT, FQNNGV. V lost 1 base and J lost 6, with 13 bases in between. The CDR3 DNA reads as TGTGCCAGCAGCTTAGTGGGGGGGCCTGGCGAGCAGTACTTC. Its translation: CASSLVGGPGEQYF.

With regard to this clonotype: Relative to the germline gene, one junction end is altered; a read error may explain this. The CDR3 spells CARSVGTGIYEQYF. The CDR3, as DNA: TGTGCCAGGAGCGTGGGGACAGGTATATACGAGCAGTACTTC. The chain links TRBV9 to TRBJ2-7; 8 bases agree with TRBD1. This CDR3 is built from 14 residues. CDR1 is SGDLS and CDR2 is YYNGEE in the germline V gene.

The table lists this clonotype with a few counts. One end of the junction is discordant with germline, which a read error may explain. The chain recombines TRBV12-3 or TRBV12-4 with TRBJ2-2; 8 nucleotides align to TRBD1. The CDR3 runs 14 residues. CDR3 amino acids: CANSHHRGAGELFF. The DNA of the CDR3 is TGTGCCAACAGTCACCACAGGGGGGCCGGGGAGCTGTTTTTT.

This chain joins TRBV11-2 and TRBJ2-3; D remains unclear. The CDR3 runs 12 residues. The ends were cut back, 5 bases at V and 8 bases at J, with 11 bases in the middle. Germline V gene data show CDR1 as SGHAT and CDR2 as FQNNGV. In DNA form, the CDR3 reads TGTGCCAGCAGCCTCCAGGTTAGTACGCAGTATTTT. Amino acids: CASSLQVSTQYF.

About this clonotype itself: This may be a read error, as it is one base from a much larger clone. Written as DNA, the CDR3 is TGTGCCAGCACTGTTGAAGGGGTCACCGGGGAGCTGTTTTTT. As protein: CASTVEGVTGELFF. The chain links TRBV2 to TRBJ2-2, with D possibly TRBD1 on 5 matching bases. V shed 7 bases and J shed 4 bases, with 13 bases lying between them. CDR1 SNHLY and CDR2 FYNNEI come from the germline V gene. This CDR3 comprises 14 residues. Combining the CDR3 with reference TRBV2 and TRBJ2-2 gives the whole variable domain EPEVTQTPSHQVTQMGQEVILRCVPISNHLYFYWYRQILGQKVEFLVSFYNNEISEKSEIFDDQFSVERPDGSNFTLKIRSTKLEDSAMYFCASTVEGVTGELFFGEGSRLTVL.

As for this clonotype: A much larger clone sits a single nucleotide away, making a read error possible. The rearrangement links TRBV5-1 to TRBJ2-3; D call uncertain. The CDR3 has 12 amino acids. CDR1 and CDR2 (germline): SGHRS, YFSETQ. The CDR3, as DNA: TGCGCCAGCAGCTTGGCTACAGATATGCAGTATTTT. The encoded protein is CASSLATDMQYF.

About this clonotype itself: One junction end does not reproduce the germline sequence, and a read error may be involved. This rearrangement joins TRBV7-8 to TRBJ2-2; D perhaps matches TRBD2 (5 bases). CDR3 length: 16 amino acids. The germline CDR1 and CDR2 sequences are SGHVS and FQNEAQ. The CDR3 spells CASSFLRAVNAGELFF. In DNA, the CDR3 is TGTGCCAGCAGCTTTCTTCGGGCGGTTAACGCCGGGGAGCTGTTTTTC.